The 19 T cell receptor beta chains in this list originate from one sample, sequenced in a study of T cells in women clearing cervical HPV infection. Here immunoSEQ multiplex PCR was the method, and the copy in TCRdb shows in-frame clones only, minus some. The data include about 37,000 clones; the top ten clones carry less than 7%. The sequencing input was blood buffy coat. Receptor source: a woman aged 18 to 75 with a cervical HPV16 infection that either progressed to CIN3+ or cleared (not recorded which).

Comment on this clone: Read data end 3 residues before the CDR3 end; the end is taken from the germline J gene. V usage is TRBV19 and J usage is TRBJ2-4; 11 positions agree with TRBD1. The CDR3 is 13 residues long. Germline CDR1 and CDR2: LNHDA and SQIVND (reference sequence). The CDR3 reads CASRDRGRYGQYF. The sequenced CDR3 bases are TGTGCCAGTAGGGACAGGGGGCGTTATGGT.

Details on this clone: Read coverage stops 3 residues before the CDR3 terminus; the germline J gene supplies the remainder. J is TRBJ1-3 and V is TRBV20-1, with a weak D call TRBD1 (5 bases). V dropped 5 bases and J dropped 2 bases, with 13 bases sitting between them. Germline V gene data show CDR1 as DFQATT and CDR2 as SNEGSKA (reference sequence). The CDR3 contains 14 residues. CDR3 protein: CSASEGWAGNTIYF. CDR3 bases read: TGCAGTGCTTCGGAGGGGTGGGCTGGAAACACC.

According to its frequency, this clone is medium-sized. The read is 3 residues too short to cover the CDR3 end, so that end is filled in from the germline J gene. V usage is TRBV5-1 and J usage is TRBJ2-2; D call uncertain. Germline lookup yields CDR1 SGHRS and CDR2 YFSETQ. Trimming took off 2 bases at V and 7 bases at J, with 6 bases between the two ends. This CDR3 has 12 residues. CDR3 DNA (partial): TGCGCCAGCAGCTTAGGGCGCGGGGAG. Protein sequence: CASSLGRGE. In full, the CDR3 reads CASSLGRGELFF.

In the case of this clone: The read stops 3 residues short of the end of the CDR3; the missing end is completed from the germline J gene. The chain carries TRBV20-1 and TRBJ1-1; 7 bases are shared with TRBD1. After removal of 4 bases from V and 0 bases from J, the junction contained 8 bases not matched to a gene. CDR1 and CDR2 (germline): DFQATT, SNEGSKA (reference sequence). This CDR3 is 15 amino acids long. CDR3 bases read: TGCAGTGCTAAGGGGGACAGCCTAATGAACACTGAA. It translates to CSAKGDSLMNTE. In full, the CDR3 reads CSAKGDSLMNTEAFF.

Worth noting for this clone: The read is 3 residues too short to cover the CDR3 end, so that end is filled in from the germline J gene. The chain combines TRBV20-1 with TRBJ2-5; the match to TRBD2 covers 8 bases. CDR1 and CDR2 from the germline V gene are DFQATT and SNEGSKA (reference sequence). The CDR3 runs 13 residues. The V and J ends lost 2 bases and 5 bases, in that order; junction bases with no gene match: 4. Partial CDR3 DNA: TGCAGTGCTAGACGGGAGGGGACTGAGACC. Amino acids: CSARREGTET. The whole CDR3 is CSARREGTETQYF.

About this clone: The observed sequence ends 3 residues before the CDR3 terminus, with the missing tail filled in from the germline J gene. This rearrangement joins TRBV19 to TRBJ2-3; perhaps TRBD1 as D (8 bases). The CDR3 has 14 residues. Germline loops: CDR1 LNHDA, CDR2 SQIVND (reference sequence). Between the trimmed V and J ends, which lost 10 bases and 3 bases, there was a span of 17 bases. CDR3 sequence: CATRGQGGTDTQYF. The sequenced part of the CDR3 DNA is TGTGCCACCAGGGGGCAGGGGGGGACAGATACG.

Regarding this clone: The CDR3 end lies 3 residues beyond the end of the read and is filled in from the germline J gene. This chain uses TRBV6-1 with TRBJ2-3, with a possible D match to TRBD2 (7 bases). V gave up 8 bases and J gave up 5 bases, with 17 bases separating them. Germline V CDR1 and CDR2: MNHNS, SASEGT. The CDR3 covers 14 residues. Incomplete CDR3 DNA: TGTGCCAGCGGTGGGGGGGGCCGAGTAGATACG. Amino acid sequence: CASGGGGRVDT. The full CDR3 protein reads CASGGGGRVDTQYF.

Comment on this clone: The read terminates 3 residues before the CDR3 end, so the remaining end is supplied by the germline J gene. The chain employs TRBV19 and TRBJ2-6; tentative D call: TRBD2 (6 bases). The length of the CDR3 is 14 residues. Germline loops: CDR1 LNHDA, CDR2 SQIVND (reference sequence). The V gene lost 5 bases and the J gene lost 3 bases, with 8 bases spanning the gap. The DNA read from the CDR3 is TGTGCCAGTAGTTCGGGGGATGGGGCCAACGTC. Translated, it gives CASSSGDGANV. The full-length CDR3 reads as CASSSGDGANVLTF.

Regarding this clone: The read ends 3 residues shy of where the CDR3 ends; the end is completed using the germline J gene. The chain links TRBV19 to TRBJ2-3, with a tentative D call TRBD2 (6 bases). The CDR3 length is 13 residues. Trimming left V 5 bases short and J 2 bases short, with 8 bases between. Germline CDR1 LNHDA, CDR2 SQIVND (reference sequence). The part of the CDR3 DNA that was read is TGTGCCAGTAGTTCGGGGGTCACAGATACG. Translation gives CASSSGVTDT. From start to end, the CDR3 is CASSSGVTDTQYF. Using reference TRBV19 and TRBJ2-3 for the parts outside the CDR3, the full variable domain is DGGITQSPKYLFRKEGQNVTLSCEQNLNHDAMYWYRQDPGQGLRLIYYSQIVNDFQKGDIAEGYSVSREKKESFPLTVTSAQKNPTAFYLCASSSGVTDTQYFGPGTRLTVL.

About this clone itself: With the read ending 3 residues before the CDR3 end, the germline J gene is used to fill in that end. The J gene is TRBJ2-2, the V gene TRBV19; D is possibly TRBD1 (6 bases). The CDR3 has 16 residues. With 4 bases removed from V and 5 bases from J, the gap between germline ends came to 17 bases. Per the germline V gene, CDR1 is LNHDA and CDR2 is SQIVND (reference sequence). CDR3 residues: CASSRGGQGSTGELFF. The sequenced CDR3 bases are TGTGCCAGTAGTAGAGGAGGTCAGGGGTCAACCGGGGAG.

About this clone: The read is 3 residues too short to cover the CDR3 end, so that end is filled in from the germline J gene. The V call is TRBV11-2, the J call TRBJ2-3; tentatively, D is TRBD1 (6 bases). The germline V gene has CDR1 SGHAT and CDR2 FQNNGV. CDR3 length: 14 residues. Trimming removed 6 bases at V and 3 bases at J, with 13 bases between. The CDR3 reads CASRQGGGTDTQYF. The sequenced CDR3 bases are TGTGCCAGCAGACAAGGGGGTGGGACAGATACG.

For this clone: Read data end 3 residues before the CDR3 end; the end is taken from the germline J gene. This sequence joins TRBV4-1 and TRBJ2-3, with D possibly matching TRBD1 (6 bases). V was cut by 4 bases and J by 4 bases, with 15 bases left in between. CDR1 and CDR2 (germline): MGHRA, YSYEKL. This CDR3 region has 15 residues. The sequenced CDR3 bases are TGCGCCAGCAGCCCGGGACAAGCTCACGCAGATACG. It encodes CASSPGQAHADT. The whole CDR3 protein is CASSPGQAHADTQYF.

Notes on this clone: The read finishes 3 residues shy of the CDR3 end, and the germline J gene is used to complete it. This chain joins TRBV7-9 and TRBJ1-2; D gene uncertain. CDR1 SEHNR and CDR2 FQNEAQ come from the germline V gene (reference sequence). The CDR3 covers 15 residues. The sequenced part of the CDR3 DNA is TGTGCCAGCAGCTCACTCAAAAAGAACTCGCGCGAC. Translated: CASSSLKKNSRD. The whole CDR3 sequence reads CASSSLKKNSRDYTF.

The chain's CDR3 is CASSEGAQSYQPQYF. The CDR3 DNA, read in part, is TGTGCCAGCAGTGAGGGGGCACAATCATATCAGCCG. The V gene is TRBV2, the J gene TRBJ2-3, with a weak D call TRBD1 (6 bases). The read ends 3 residues before the CDR3 terminus; that terminus is restored from the germline J gene. Germline values: CDR1 SNHLY, CDR2 FYNNEI. This CDR3 comprises 15 residues.

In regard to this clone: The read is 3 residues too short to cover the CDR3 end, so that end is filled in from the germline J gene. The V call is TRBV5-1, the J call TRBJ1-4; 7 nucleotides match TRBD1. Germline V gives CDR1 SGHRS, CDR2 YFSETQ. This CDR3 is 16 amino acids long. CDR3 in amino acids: CASSQGDTTRDSPLFF. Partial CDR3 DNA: TGCGCCAGCAGCCAGGGGGACACTACTCGGGATTCACCA.

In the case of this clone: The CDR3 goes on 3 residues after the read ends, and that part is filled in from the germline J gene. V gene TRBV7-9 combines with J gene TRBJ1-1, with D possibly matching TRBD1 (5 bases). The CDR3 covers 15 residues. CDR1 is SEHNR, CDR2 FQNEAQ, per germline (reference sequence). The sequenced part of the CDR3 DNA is TGTGCCAGCAGCTTACGGGGGATAATGCATGAAAAA. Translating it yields CASSLRGIMHEK. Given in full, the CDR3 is CASSLRGIMHEKAFF.

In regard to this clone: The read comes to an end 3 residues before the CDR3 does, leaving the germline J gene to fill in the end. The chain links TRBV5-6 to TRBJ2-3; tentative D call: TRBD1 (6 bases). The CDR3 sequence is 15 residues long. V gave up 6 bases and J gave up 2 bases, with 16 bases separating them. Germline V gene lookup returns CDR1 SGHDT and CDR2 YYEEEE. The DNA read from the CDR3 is TGTGCCAGCACAGAGGCCCCAGGGGTCACAGATACG. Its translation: CASTEAPGVTDT. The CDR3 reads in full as CASTEAPGVTDTQYF.

The CDR3 is CASSEVADDYGYTF. The part of the CDR3 DNA that was read is TGTGCCAGCAGCGAGGTAGCGGACGACTATGGC. This chain links TRBV7-9 with TRBJ1-2; D unclear. The missing CDR3 end, 3 residues past where the read stops, is filled in from the germline J gene. The CDR3 consists of 14 residues. The V end was cut by 5 bases, the J end by 3 bases, with 13 bases between. Germline assignment: CDR1 SEHNR and CDR2 FQNEAQ (reference sequence).

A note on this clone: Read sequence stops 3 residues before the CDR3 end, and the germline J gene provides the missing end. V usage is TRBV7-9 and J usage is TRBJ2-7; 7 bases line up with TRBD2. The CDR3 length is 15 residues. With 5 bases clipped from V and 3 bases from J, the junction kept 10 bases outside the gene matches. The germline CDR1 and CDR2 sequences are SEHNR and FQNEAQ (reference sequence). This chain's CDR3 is CASSRGVSSGYEQYF. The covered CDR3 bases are TGTGCCAGCAGCCGGGGGGTCTCCTCGGGCTACGAG.